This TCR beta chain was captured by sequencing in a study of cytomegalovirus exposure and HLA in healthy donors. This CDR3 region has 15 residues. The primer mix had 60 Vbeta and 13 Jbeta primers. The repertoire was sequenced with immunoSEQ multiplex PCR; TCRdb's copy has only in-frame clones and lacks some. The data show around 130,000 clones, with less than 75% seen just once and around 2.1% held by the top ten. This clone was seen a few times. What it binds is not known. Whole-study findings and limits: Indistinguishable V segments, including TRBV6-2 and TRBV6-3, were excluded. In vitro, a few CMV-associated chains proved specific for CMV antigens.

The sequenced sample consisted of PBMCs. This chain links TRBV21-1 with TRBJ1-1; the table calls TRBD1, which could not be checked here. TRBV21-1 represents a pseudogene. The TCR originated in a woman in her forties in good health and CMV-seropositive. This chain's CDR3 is CASSKAQQGETEAFF. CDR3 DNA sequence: TGTGCCAGCAGCAAAGCGCAACAGGGTGAAACTGAAGCTTTCTTT.